These 32 T cell receptor beta chains share one sample of origin, sequenced in a study of CD8 T cells in ankylosing spondylitis. TCRdb ran MiXCR on the 5' RACE reads and lists one entry per CDR3 protein. The sample contains around 29,000 distinct CDR3 sequences, less than 5.5% of which appear only once. What was sequenced was blood, either unsorted or a sorted T cell fraction (not recorded which). The origin of the receptors is a female donor with ankylosing spondylitis or in good health (not recorded which).

This clonotype has only a few counts. This chain links TRBV9 with TRBJ2-5; the D call may be TRBD1 or TRBD2 (6 bases each). The ends were cut back, 0 bases at V and 5 bases at J, with 17 bases in the middle. This CDR3 contains 16 residues. Germline CDR1 reads SGDLS; CDR2 reads YYNGEE. The CDR3 here is CASSVDSGRGGETQYF. DNA for the CDR3: TGTGCCAGCAGCGTAGACTCCGGGAGAGGGGGGGAGACCCAGTACTTC.

This clonotype was observed at least ten times. The gene calls are TRBV9 and TRBJ2-5; TRBD1 aligns across 7 bases. The ends lost 3 bases at V and 0 bases at J; junction bases unmatched: 8. The CDR3 is made up of 16 amino acids. The germline CDR1 and CDR2 sequences are SGDLS and YYNGEE. CDR3 region: CASSAGGTAYQETQYF. CDR3 in DNA: TGTGCCAGCAGCGCCGGTGGGACAGCCTACCAAGAGACCCAGTACTTC.

This clonotype was seen at least ten times. The chain carries TRBV9 and TRBJ2-2, with a tentative D call TRBD2 (6 bases). Germline lookup yields CDR1 SGDLS and CDR2 YYNGEE. The CDR3 has 15 residues. Trimming removed 0 bases at V and 7 bases at J, with 13 bases between. CDR3 sequence (DNA): TGTGCCAGCAGCGTAGATAGCGGCGTGGTCGGGGAGCTGTTTTTT. It is translated as CASSVDSGVVGELFF. The whole variable domain, filled in from reference TRBV9 and TRBJ2-2, reads DSGVTQTPKHLITATGQRVTLRCSPRSGDLSVYWYQQSLDQGLQFLIQYYNGEERAKGNILERFSAQQFPDLHSELNLSSLELGDSALYFCASSVDSGVVGELFFGEGSRLTVL.

This clonotype was recorded at least ten times. The chain joins TRBV9 to TRBJ2-6; D remains unclear. V lost 0 bases, J lost 4 bases, and 11 bases lay in between. Germline-derived CDR1 and CDR2 are SGDLS and YYNGEE. This CDR3 has 16 residues. The CDR3: CASSVEVLRGANVLTF. CDR3 coding DNA: TGTGCCAGCAGCGTAGAAGTGTTGAGAGGGGCCAACGTCCTGACTTTC.

This clonotype was recorded at least ten times. The V gene is TRBV9, the J gene TRBJ2-1; D gene uncertain. V dropped 0 bases and J dropped 5 bases, with 12 bases sitting between them. CDR3 length equals 15 residues. The germline V gene has CDR1 SGDLS and CDR2 YYNGEE. DNA of the CDR3: TGTGCCAGCAGCGTAGGCGCTAGTACGGACAATGAGCAGTTCTTC. As protein: CASSVGASTDNEQFF. Supplemented by reference TRBV9 and TRBJ2-1, the full variable domain reads DSGVTQTPKHLITATGQRVTLRCSPRSGDLSVYWYQQSLDQGLQFLIQYYNGEERAKGNILERFSAQQFPDLHSELNLSSLELGDSALYFCASSVGASTDNEQFFGPGTRLTVL.

This clonotype has ten or more counts. This chain uses TRBV9 with TRBJ2-1; TRBD2 matches at 12 bases. The J segment lost 1 base and the V segment lost 4 bases, leaving 6 bases of the junction unmatched. The CDR3 runs to 17 residues. Germline CDR1 reads SGDLS; CDR2 reads YYNGEE. The CDR3, as DNA: TGTGCCAGCAGCATTACCGGGACTAGCGGGTCCTACAATGAGCAGTTCTTC. Its translation is CASSITGTSGSYNEQFF.

This clonotype was recorded many times. CDR3 in amino acids: CASSADTEYQPQHF. As DNA, the CDR3 is TGTGCCAGCAGCGCGGACACGGAATATCAGCCCCAGCATTTT. J is TRBJ1-5 and V is TRBV9; D perhaps matches TRBD1 (5 bases). The CDR3 extends over 14 amino acids. Germline lookup yields CDR1 SGDLS and CDR2 YYNGEE. V was trimmed by 3 bases and J by 5 bases, leaving 12 bases between them.

This clonotype was detected ten times or more. The chain recombines TRBV6-4 with TRBJ1-2, with D possibly TRBD1 on 5 matching bases. The CDR3 contains 15 residues. V lost 0 bases and J 0 bases, leaving 8 bases between the germline ends. Germline CDR1 and CDR2: MRHNA and SNTAGT. The CDR3 DNA follows: TGTGCCAGCAGTGACTCTGAGACAGCTAACTATGGCTACACCTTC. This translates into CASSDSETANYGYTF.

There are many counts of this clonotype. The V and J genes are TRBV9 and TRBJ2-1, with 14 positions matching TRBD2. The CDR3 is 18 residues long. From germline, CDR1 is SGDLS and CDR2 YYNGEE. Unmatched junction bases numbered 12, after V lost 4 bases and J lost 6 bases. The CDR3 region has the DNA TGTGCCAGCAGCCCACCGGGACTAGCGGGAGTCGGGGTCAATGAGCAGTTCTTC. It specifies CASSPPGLAGVGVNEQFF.

This clonotype was picked up many times. This chain joins TRBV9 and TRBJ1-1; D ambiguous. Trimming removed 1 base from V and 3 bases from J, with 10 bases in between. The CDR3 is made up of 14 amino acids. Germline loops: CDR1 SGDLS, CDR2 YYNGEE. This CDR3 is CASSVRAGDTEAFF. The CDR3 DNA sequence: TGTGCCAGCAGCGTACGGGCCGGGGACACTGAAGCTTTCTTT.

This clonotype qualifies as medium-sized. The chain combines TRBV9 with TRBJ2-5; 7 nucleotides match TRBD2. The V gene end was trimmed by 0 bases and the J gene end by 4 bases; junction bases not matched to a gene: 3. Germline V gives CDR1 SGDLS, CDR2 YYNGEE. This CDR3 spans 14 amino acids. CDR3 loop: CASSVGPGGETQYF. The CDR3 nucleotides are TGTGCCAGCAGCGTAGGCCCGGGGGGAGAGACCCAGTACTTC.

In its sample, this clonotype is medium-sized (0.01 to 0.1%). V is TRBV9 and J is TRBJ2-1, with TRBD1 identical over 11 bases. Germline loops: CDR1 SGDLS, CDR2 YYNGEE. The V gene end was trimmed by 0 bases and the J gene end by 6 bases; junction bases not matched to a gene: 5. The CDR3 is 16 residues long. CDR3 residues: CASSVVPGTGGNEQFF. The CDR3 DNA reads as TGTGCCAGCAGCGTAGTACCCGGGACAGGGGGCAATGAGCAGTTCTTC. Full variable domain (missing parts from reference TRBV9 and TRBJ2-1): DSGVTQTPKHLITATGQRVTLRCSPRSGDLSVYWYQQSLDQGLQFLIQYYNGEERAKGNILERFSAQQFPDLHSELNLSSLELGDSALYFCASSVVPGTGGNEQFFGPGTRLTVL.

This clonotype came up many times. The chain recombines TRBV9 with TRBJ2-5; 9 bases are shared with TRBD1. The germline gives CDR1 SGDLS, CDR2 YYNGEE. The CDR3 consists of 15 residues. The ends lost 2 bases at V and 2 bases at J; junction bases unmatched: 4. The CDR3 nucleotides are TGTGCCAGCAGCGTGGACAGGGGACAGCAAGAGACCCAGTACTTC. Its translation is CASSVDRGQQETQYF.

This clonotype was seen many times. The chain couples TRBV9 to TRBJ2-1; 8 positions agree with TRBD2. Germline-derived CDR1 and CDR2 are SGDLS and YYNGEE. The CDR3 has 16 amino acids. After removal of 4 bases from V and 7 bases from J, the junction contained 13 bases not matched to a gene. The CDR3 nucleotides read TGTGCCAGCAGCCCCCGGCTTAGGGGACTAGAGAATGAGCAGTTCTTC. This encodes CASSPRLRGLENEQFF.

Many counts were recorded for this clonotype. This rearrangement joins TRBV9 to TRBJ2-1; D unclear. CDR1 and CDR2 (germline): SGDLS, YYNGEE. The CDR3 runs to 14 residues. Trimming removed 3 bases from V and 7 bases from J, with 14 bases in between. CDR3 sequence: CASSGLTSVNEQFF. The CDR3 DNA reads as TGTGCCAGCAGCGGCTTAACCTCAGTTAATGAGCAGTTCTTC. Variable domain in full (rest from reference TRBV9 and TRBJ2-1): DSGVTQTPKHLITATGQRVTLRCSPRSGDLSVYWYQQSLDQGLQFLIQYYNGEERAKGNILERFSAQQFPDLHSELNLSSLELGDSALYFCASSGLTSVNEQFFGPGTRLTVL.

This clonotype was recorded at least ten times. The chain employs TRBV9 and TRBJ2-3; the match to TRBD2 covers 7 bases. The CDR3 consists of 18 residues. Germline assignment: CDR1 SGDLS and CDR2 YYNGEE. V dropped 0 bases and J dropped 2; count of bases not matched to a gene: 12. The CDR3 loop is CASSVGNGGGSSTDTQYF. The CDR3 bases are TGTGCCAGCAGCGTAGGAAATGGTGGCGGGAGTTCCACAGATACGCAGTATTTT.

This clonotype was counted ten times or more. This chain uses TRBV9 with TRBJ1-1; the D gene is possibly TRBD1 (5 bases). Germline V gene sequence: CDR1 SGDLS, CDR2 YYNGEE. V was clipped by 2 bases and J by 1 base, with 12 bases between them. The CDR3 is 15 residues long. The CDR3 spells CASSVSGGGNTEAFF. The CDR3 coding sequence is TGTGCCAGCAGCGTCTCGGGGGGTGGGAACACTGAAGCTTTCTTT.

The chain joins TRBV9 to TRBJ2-2; 8 bases match TRBD2. The CDR3 spans 16 residues. Germline V CDR1 and CDR2: SGDLS, YYNGEE. V was clipped by 3 bases and J by 1 base; unmatched bases: 5. The CDR3 DNA reads as TGTGCCAGCAGCGGCAGCGGGGGCCTGAACACCGGGGAGCTGTTTTTT. This sequence encodes CASSGSGGLNTGELFF.

This clonotype has a count of ten or more. The rearrangement links TRBV9 to TRBJ2-2; D gene ambiguous. The CDR3 loop spans 17 amino acids. The germline gives CDR1 SGDLS, CDR2 YYNGEE. V shed 0 bases and J shed 4 bases, with 16 bases lying between them. The CDR3 is CASSVVGFGVSTGELFF. The CDR3 bases are TGTGCCAGCAGCGTAGTGGGGTTTGGTGTGAGCACCGGGGAGCTGTTTTTT.

The sample holds many counts of this clonotype. The V and J genes are TRBV9 and TRBJ1-3; D not resolved. Trimming removed 2 bases from V and 4 bases from J, with 13 bases in between. Germline V lookup: CDR1 SGDLS, CDR2 YYNGEE. This CDR3 has 15 residues. This CDR3 reads CASSVDPTGGNTIYF. The CDR3 bases are TGTGCCAGCAGCGTGGATCCCACGGGGGGAAACACCATATATTTT.

This clonotype appeared many times. The chain uses TRBV9 and TRBJ2-3; 7 bases are shared with TRBD1. CDR1 and CDR2 (germline): SGDLS, YYNGEE. CDR3 length: 14 residues. The V gene end was trimmed by 3 bases and the J gene end by 2 bases; junction bases not matched to a gene: 3. This CDR3 is CASSDKGATDTQYF. CDR3 DNA: TGTGCCAGCAGCGATAAGGGGGCCACAGATACGCAGTATTTT.

In this sample, this clonotype turned up many times. The chain joins TRBV9 to TRBJ2-1, with TRBD2 identical over 8 bases. Germline V gene lookup returns CDR1 SGDLS and CDR2 YYNGEE. The length of the CDR3 is 16 residues. V was pared by 2 bases and J by 3 bases, with 7 bases of the junction left unmatched. Written as DNA, the CDR3 is TGTGCCAGCAGCGTTTTCACTAGCGGAAGCTACAATGAGCAGTTCTTC. This codes for CASSVFTSGSYNEQFF.

Sample share makes this clonotype large. The chain links TRBV9 to TRBJ1-5, with D possibly matching TRBD1 (6 bases). Germline assignment: CDR1 SGDLS and CDR2 YYNGEE. The CDR3 has 15 amino acids. V gave up 4 bases and J gave up 2 bases, with 13 bases separating them. The CDR3 DNA sequence: TGTGCCAGCAGCCCGCGCGAGGGGGGCAATCAGCCCCAGCATTTT. Protein product: CASSPREGGNQPQHF. The full variable domain, completed using reference TRBV9 and TRBJ1-5, is DSGVTQTPKHLITATGQRVTLRCSPRSGDLSVYWYQQSLDQGLQFLIQYYNGEERAKGNILERFSAQQFPDLHSELNLSSLELGDSALYFCASSPREGGNQPQHFGDGTRLSIL.

This clonotype was seen more than once but under ten times. CDR3 sequence (DNA): TGTGCCAGCAGCCCCGGGGGAAACACCATATATTTT. It encodes CASSPGGNTIYF. The chain couples TRBV9 to TRBJ1-3; D gene ambiguous. The CDR3 totals 12 residues. Between the trimmed V and J ends, which lost 4 bases and 4 bases, there was a span of 6 bases. CDR1 and CDR2 (germline): SGDLS, YYNGEE.

By frequency in the sample, this clonotype is medium-sized. V usage is TRBV9 and J usage is TRBJ2-5; 11 bases are a match to TRBD2. The ends lost 2 bases at V and 3 bases at J; junction bases unmatched: 6. CDR1 is SGDLS, CDR2 YYNGEE, per germline. This CDR3 comprises 16 residues. The CDR3 DNA reads as TGTGCCAGCAGCGTCAGGCCTAGCGGGGGGAAAGAGACCCAGTACTTC. Protein product: CASSVRPSGGKETQYF.

Many counts were recorded for this clonotype. This chain connects TRBV9 to TRBJ2-1; possible D gene TRBD1, 5 bases. Trimming took off 1 base at V and 0 bases at J, with 11 bases between the two ends. The CDR3 loop spans 16 amino acids. Germline V gene sequence: CDR1 SGDLS, CDR2 YYNGEE. The CDR3 region has the DNA TGTGCCAGCAGCGTATACCCCGACAGCTCCTACAATGAGCAGTTCTTC. It specifies CASSVYPDSSYNEQFF. The variable domain in full, completed from reference TRBV9 and TRBJ2-1, reads DSGVTQTPKHLITATGQRVTLRCSPRSGDLSVYWYQQSLDQGLQFLIQYYNGEERAKGNILERFSAQQFPDLHSELNLSSLELGDSALYFCASSVYPDSSYNEQFFGPGTRLTVL.

There are many counts of this clonotype. The V and J genes are TRBV9 and TRBJ1-1; TRBD1 aligns across 7 bases. Germline loops: CDR1 SGDLS, CDR2 YYNGEE. This CDR3 is 13 amino acids long. V was pared by 4 bases and J by 4 bases, with 4 bases of the junction left unmatched. The CDR3 coding sequence is TGTGCCAGCAGCCTACCAGGGGGCACTGAAGCTTTCTTT. Translating it yields CASSLPGGTEAFF. Full variable domain (outside the CDR3, taken from reference TRBV9 and TRBJ1-1): DSGVTQTPKHLITATGQRVTLRCSPRSGDLSVYWYQQSLDQGLQFLIQYYNGEERAKGNILERFSAQQFPDLHSELNLSSLELGDSALYFCASSLPGGTEAFFGQGTRLTVV.

The chain combines TRBV9 with TRBJ1-1; TRBD1 is a possible D gene (5 bases). Germline CDR1 SGDLS, CDR2 YYNGEE. The CDR3 is 13 residues long. Between the trimmed V and J ends, which lost 7 bases and 1 base, there was a span of 11 bases. CDR3: CASQRDRNTEAFF. CDR3 nucleotides: TGTGCCAGCCAGAGAGACAGGAACACTGAAGCTTTCTTT.

This clonotype was counted many times. This chain links TRBV9 with TRBJ1-3, with unresolved D. V dropped 3 bases and J dropped 4 bases, with 14 bases sitting between them. The CDR3 is made up of 15 amino acids. Germline CDR1 and CDR2: SGDLS and YYNGEE. The CDR3 spells CASSARAQSGNTIYF. The CDR3, as DNA: TGTGCCAGCAGCGCTAGGGCACAATCGGGAAACACCATATATTTT.

This clonotype was seen more than once but under ten times. The chain recombines TRBV9 with TRBJ2-1; 7 nucleotides line up with TRBD2. CDR3 size: 19 residues. The ends lost 0 bases at V and 0 bases at J; junction bases unmatched: 12. Germline CDR1 and CDR2: SGDLS and YYNGEE. The CDR3 DNA sequence: TGTGCCAGCAGCGTAGCTAGCGGAACCACATGGGCCTCCTACAATGAGCAGTTCTTC. Its protein is CASSVASGTTWASYNEQFF.

By share, this clonotype ranks as medium-sized. The rearrangement joins TRBV9 to TRBJ2-5; no firm D call. The CDR3 contains 15 residues. The V gene's germline CDR1 is SGDLS and CDR2 YYNGEE. The V end was cut by 0 bases, the J end by 0 bases, with 9 bases between. The CDR3 DNA reads as TGTGCCAGCAGCGTAGGGGCAGGCCACCAAGAGACCCAGTACTTC. Its translation: CASSVGAGHQETQYF.

This clonotype has at least ten counts. The V and J genes are TRBV9 and TRBJ2-3; TRBD2 matches 7 bases. Trimming removed 3 bases from V and 0 bases from J; junction bases left unmatched: 7. The V gene's germline CDR1 is SGDLS and CDR2 YYNGEE. The CDR3 runs 16 residues. CDR3 sequence: CASSAPASGSTDTQYF. Written as DNA, the CDR3 is TGTGCCAGCAGCGCTCCCGCTAGCGGTAGCACAGATACGCAGTATTTT. The full variable domain, its missing parts supplied by reference TRBV9 and TRBJ2-3, is DSGVTQTPKHLITATGQRVTLRCSPRSGDLSVYWYQQSLDQGLQFLIQYYNGEERAKGNILERFSAQQFPDLHSELNLSSLELGDSALYFCASSAPASGSTDTQYFGPGTRLTVL.